These 5 T cell receptor beta chains share one sample of origin, sequenced in a study of prognosis after radiotherapy for stage I lung cancer. The genomic DNA TCR beta CDR3 region underwent two rounds of multiplex PCR. TRBV and TRBJ genes each had their own specific primers in first-round PCR. One entry per CDR3 protein, called by TCRdb with MiXCR from the multiplex PCR reads. The sample records about 17,000 distinct CDR3 sequences, about 30% being singletons. This material consisted of PBMCs, taken before or after stereotactic body radiation therapy (not recorded which). The receptor source for this set is a donor aged 50 or older with non-small cell lung cancer.

The chain links TRBV7-8 to TRBJ1-2; 7 bases map to TRBD1. Unmatched junction bases numbered 10, after V lost 5 bases and J lost 4 bases. CDR3 length: 15 residues. Per germline, CDR1 SGHVS and CDR2 FQNEAQ. The CDR3 loop is CASSNVCQGVYGYTF. The CDR3 DNA is TGTGCCAGCAGCAACGTGTGTCAGGGGGTCTATGGCTACACCTTC. Combining the CDR3 with reference TRBV7-8 and TRBJ1-2 gives the whole variable domain GAGVSQSPRYKVAKRGQDVALRCDPISGHVSLFWYQQALGQGPEFLTYFQNEAQLDKSGLPSDRFFAERPEGSVSTLKIQRTQQEDSAVYLCASSNVCQGVYGYTFGSGTRLTVV.

With respect to this clonotype: One base away lies a much larger clone, so this may be a sequencing read error. V is TRBV4-2 and J is TRBJ2-5; D possibly corresponds to TRBD1 (6 bases). The CDR3 is 16 residues long. V lost 2 bases and J lost 0, with 13 bases in between. Per the germline V gene, CDR1 is LGHNA and CDR2 is YNFKEQ. CDR3 coding DNA: TGTGCCAGCAGCCAATGGTTTGCAGGGGACCAAGAGACCCAGTACTTC. It translates to CASSQWFAGDQETQYF.

By its share, this clonotype is medium-sized. The V and J genes are TRBV20-1 and TRBJ2-7; TRBD2 agrees at 8 bases. Germline V lookup: CDR1 DFQATT, CDR2 SNEGSKA (reference sequence). The CDR3 is 14 residues long. V shed 6 bases and J 4 bases; nucleotides not matched to a gene: 11. The CDR3 reads CSAGLAQRVYEQYF. CDR3 nucleotides: TGCAGTGCAGGACTAGCTCAGAGGGTTTACGAGCAGTACTTC.

This clonotype has ten or more counts. The chain employs TRBV6-2 or TRBV6-3 and TRBJ2-3; 11 nucleotides align to TRBD2. Germline V gives CDR1 MNHEY, CDR2 SVGEGT. V gave up 6 bases and J gave up 4 bases; unmatched junction bases: 12. The CDR3 totals 17 residues. Here the CDR3 reads CASSPSRTSGPPDTQYF. For the CDR3, the DNA is TGTGCCAGCAGCCCCAGTCGGACTAGCGGGCCGCCAGATACGCAGTATTTT.

In the case of this clonotype: This sequence is one base from a far larger clone and is likely a read error. The rearrangement uses TRBV6-5 and TRBJ2-7; 9 positions agree with TRBD1. Trimming at V came to 9 bases and at J to 3 bases, leaving 9 bases not matched to a gene. The CDR3 consists of 14 residues. CDR1 and CDR2 (germline): MNHEY, SVGAGI. The CDR3 sequence is CARSVGTGNYEQYF. The CDR3 bases are TGTGCCAGAAGTGTCGGGACAGGGAACTACGAGCAGTACTTC.